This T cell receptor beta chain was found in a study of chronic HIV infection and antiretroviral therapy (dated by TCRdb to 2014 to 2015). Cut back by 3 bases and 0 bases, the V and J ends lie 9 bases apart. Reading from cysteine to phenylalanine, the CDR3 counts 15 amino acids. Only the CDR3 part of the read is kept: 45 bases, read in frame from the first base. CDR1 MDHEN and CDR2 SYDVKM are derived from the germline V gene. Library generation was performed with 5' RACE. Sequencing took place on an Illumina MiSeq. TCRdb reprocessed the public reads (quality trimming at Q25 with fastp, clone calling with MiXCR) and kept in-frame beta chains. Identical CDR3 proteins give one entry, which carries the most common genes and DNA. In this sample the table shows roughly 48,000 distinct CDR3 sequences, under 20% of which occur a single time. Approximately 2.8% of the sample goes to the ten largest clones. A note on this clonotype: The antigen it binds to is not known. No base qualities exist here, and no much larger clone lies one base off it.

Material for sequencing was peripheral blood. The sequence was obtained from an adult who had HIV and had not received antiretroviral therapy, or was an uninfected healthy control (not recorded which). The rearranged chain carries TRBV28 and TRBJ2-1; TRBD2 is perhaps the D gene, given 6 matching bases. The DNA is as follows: TGTGCCAGCAGTTTCCCGACTAGCTCCTACAATGAGCAGTTCTTC. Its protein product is CASSFPTSSYNEQFF.